The clone carrying this T cell receptor beta chain has more than one count but fewer than ten. TCR beta CDR3 regions were amplified from RNA. Carried out on the TCR CDR3, a first-round RT-PCR used the HTBI primer set. TCRdb itself ran the multiplex PCR reads through MiXCR, one entry per CDR3 protein. The top ten clones hold around 27% of a sample with about 400,000 distinct CDR3 sequences, over 11% of them seen once. These data come from a study of T cells in Graves' hyperthyroidism and ophthalmopathy. Germline V gene data show CDR1 as SGHTA and CDR2 as FQGNSA. Trimming took off 1 base at V and 12 bases at J, with 12 bases between the two ends. This CDR3 spans 12 amino acids.

The source is a man in his forties or fifties with Graves' ophthalmopathy. V and J are TRBV7-2 and TRBJ1-2; maybe TRBD1 (6 bases). What was sequenced was blood. CDR3 sequence: CASSLGQVPHTF. In DNA form, the CDR3 reads TGTGCCAGCAGCTTAGGACAGGTACCCCACACCTTC.